The clone carrying this T cell receptor beta chain appeared a few times. The data derive from a study of blood T cell repertoires in COVID-19. Study context: Sites across the United States, Italy and Spain contributed samples from acute and convalescent COVID-19. T cells, B-cell-depleted T cells, or PBMCs supplied cDNA or gDNA.

CDR3 length: 13 residues. Germline V CDR1 and CDR2: SGHTA, FQGNSA. With 3 bases removed from V and 6 bases from J, the gap between germline ends came to 9 bases. Original data processing: By means of reference gene primer amplification, nucleated cell counts were estimated. The assay was immunoSEQ multiplex PCR, and TCRdb's table has in-frame clones only and misses some. That table is the source of V, J and clone size, and D and trimming were worked out from the DNA. The top ten clones hold about 3% of a sample with 150,000 or so clones, less than 85% of them seen once. Sequencing was performed on peripheral blood. The chain uses TRBV7-2 and TRBJ1-5; no clear D. This sequence originates from a human donor with acute or convalescent COVID-19. The donor label of this sample is uncertain. The CDR3 protein is CASSFREGQPQHF. CDR3 sequence (DNA): TGTGCCAGCAGCTTCCGGGAAGGTCAGCCCCAGCATTTT.